This T cell receptor beta chain was captured in a study of molecular identifiers for immune sequencing clone quantification. This clonotype was counted a single time. A much more abundant neighbour one base away suggests this may be a read error. TCRdb ran MiXCR on the PCR reads and lists one entry per CDR3 protein. The table shows over 300,000 distinct CDR3 sequences, with roughly a quarter occurring only once. The receptor's source is a human donor in good health. Some libraries in this study had Jurkat cell RNA spiked in. The sample was naive CD8+ T cells from blood, with Jurkat cell RNA spiked in. Subset given: FACS-sorted CD8+CD4-CCR7+CD45RA+ naive T cells.

CDR3 bases: TGTGCCAGCAGTTACTCGAGAGAGCCGGGTGAGCAGTTCTTC. The encoded protein is CASSYSREPGEQFF. This chain joins TRBV6-5 and TRBJ2-1; D is ambiguous. CDR3 length: 14 residues. V shed 0 bases and J shed 9 bases, with 12 bases lying between them. Germline-derived CDR1 and CDR2 are MNHEY and SVGAGI.